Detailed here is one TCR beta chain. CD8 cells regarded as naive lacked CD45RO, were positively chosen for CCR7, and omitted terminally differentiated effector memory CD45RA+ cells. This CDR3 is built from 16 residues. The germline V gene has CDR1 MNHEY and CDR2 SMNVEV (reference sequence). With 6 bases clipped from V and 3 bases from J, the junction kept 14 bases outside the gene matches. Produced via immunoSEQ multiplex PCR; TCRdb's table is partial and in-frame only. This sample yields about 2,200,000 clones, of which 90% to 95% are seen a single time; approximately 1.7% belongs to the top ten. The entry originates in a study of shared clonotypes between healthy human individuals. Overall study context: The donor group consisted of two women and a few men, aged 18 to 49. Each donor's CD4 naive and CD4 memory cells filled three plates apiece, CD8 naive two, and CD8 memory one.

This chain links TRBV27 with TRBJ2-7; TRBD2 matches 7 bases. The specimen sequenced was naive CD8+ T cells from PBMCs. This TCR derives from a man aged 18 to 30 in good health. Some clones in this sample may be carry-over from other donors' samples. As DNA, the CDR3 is TGTGCCAGCAGCCTCAGCGCCGGGACTAACATCTACGAGCAGTACTTC. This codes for CASSLSAGTNIYEQYF.